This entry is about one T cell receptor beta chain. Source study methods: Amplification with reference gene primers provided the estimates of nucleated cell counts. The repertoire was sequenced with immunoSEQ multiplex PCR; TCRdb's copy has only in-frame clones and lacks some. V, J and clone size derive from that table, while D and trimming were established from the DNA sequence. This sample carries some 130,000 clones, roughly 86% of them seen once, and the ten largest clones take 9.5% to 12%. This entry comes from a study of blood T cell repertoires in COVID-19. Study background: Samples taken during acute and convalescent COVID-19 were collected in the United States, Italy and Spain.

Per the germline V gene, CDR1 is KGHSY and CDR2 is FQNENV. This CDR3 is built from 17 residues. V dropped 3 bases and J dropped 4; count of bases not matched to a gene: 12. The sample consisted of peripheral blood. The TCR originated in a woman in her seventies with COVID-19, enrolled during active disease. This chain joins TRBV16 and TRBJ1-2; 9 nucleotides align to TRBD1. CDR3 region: CASSQADRGWQGYGYTF. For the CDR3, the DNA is TGTGCCAGCAGCCAGGCGGACAGGGGTTGGCAGGGCTATGGCTACACCTTC.